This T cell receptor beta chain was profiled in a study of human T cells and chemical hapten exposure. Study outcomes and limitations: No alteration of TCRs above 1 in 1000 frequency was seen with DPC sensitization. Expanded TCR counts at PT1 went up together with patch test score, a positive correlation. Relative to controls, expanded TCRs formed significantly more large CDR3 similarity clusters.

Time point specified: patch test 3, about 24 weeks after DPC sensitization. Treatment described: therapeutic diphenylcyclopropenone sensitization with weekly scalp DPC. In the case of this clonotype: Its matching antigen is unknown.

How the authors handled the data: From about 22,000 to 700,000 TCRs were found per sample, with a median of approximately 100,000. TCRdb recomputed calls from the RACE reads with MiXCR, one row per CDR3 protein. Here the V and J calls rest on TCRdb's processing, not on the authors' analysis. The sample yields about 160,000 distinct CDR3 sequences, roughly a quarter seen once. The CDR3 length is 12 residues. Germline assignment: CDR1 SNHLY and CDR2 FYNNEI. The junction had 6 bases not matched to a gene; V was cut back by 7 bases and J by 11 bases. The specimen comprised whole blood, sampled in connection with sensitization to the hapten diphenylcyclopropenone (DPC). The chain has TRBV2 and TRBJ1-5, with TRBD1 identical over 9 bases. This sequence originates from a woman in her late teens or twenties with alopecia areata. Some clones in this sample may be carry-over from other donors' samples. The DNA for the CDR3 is TGTGCCAGCACCGACAGGGGGATGGCCCAGCATTTT. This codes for CASTDRGMAQHF.